What follows are 21 T cell receptor beta chains derived from one specimen sequenced in a study of fetal regulatory T cell absence and autoimmunity. Profiling relied on immunoSEQ multiplex PCR, and the TCRdb table lists in-frame clones only, not all of them. The table records some 46,000 clones, roughly 83% of them present only once. The sequencing sample was made of cord blood. These receptors came from a newborn boy with IPEX syndrome.

This clone appeared a single time. The chain combines TRBV4-2 with TRBJ2-2; D perhaps matches TRBD1 (5 bases). Germline CDR1 and CDR2: LGHNA and YNFKEQ. Between the trimmed V and J ends, which lost 0 bases and 0 bases, there was a span of 5 bases. This CDR3 contains 15 residues. The CDR3 DNA sequence: TGTGCCAGCAGCCAAGAAGGGGCGAACACCGGGGAGCTGTTTTTT. Protein product: CASSQEGANTGELFF.

DNA for the CDR3: TGTGCCAGCAGAGCCGGACTAGCGGGAGGGAATGAGCAGTTCTTC. Translated: CASRAGLAGGNEQFF. V gene TRBV6-1 combines with J gene TRBJ2-1; 15 nucleotides line up with TRBD2. The CDR3 consists of 15 residues. With V trimmed by 6 bases and J by 7 bases, 4 bases remained unmatched. Germline lookup yields CDR1 MNHNS and CDR2 SASEGT.

The gene calls are TRBV5-4 and TRBJ2-7; D is perhaps TRBD1 (5 bases). The CDR3 sequence is 14 residues long. Germline V gene data show CDR1 as SGHNT and CDR2 as YYREEE (reference sequence). V lost 4 bases and J 0 bases, leaving 11 bases between the germline ends. The CDR3 region has the DNA TGTGCCAGCAGCCAGGGAAGGAGCTCCTACGAGCAGTACTTC. Translation gives CASSQGRSSYEQYF.

The J gene is TRBJ1-2, the V gene TRBV6-5; 9 positions match TRBD1. The CDR3 is made up of 13 amino acids. The trim removed 5 bases at V and 8 bases at J, leaving 6 bases unmatched. CDR1 and CDR2 from the germline V gene are MNHEY and SVGAGI. CDR3 nucleotides: TGTGCCAGCAGTGAGTACAGGGGGCGAGGCTACACCTTC. Its translation is CASSEYRGRGYTF.

This clone came up a few times. The V and J genes are TRBV6-1 and TRBJ1-5, with no clear D. CDR1 is MNHNS, CDR2 SASEGT, per germline. V dropped 0 bases and J dropped 0 bases, with 6 bases sitting between them. The CDR3 consists of 15 residues. The CDR3 protein is CASSEASYSNQPQHF. The CDR3 DNA reads TGTGCCAGCAGTGAAGCCAGTTATAGCAATCAGCCCCAGCATTTT.

This clone was seen only once. The rearrangement uses TRBV10-2 and TRBJ2-1; D not resolved. Trimming removed 5 bases from V and 6 bases from J, with 14 bases in between. The CDR3 has 14 residues. Looked up from germline, CDR1 is WSHSY and CDR2 is SAAADI. The CDR3 reads CASSPMEGPNEQFF. The CDR3 bases are TGCGCCAGCAGTCCAATGGAAGGCCCCAATGAGCAGTTCTTC.

This chain connects TRBV30 to TRBJ2-5, with D unresolved. The germline CDR1 and CDR2 sequences are GTSNPN and SVGIG (reference sequence). Trimming pared 0 bases from V and 2 bases from J, leaving 10 bases between. There are 14 residues in the CDR3. In nucleotides, the CDR3 is TGTGCCTGGAGTGTAAGGCTGCGACAAGAGACCCAGTACTTC. It specifies CAWSVRLRQETQYF.

This chain connects TRBV2 to TRBJ2-5; the match to TRBD2 covers 15 bases. Germline lookup yields CDR1 SNHLY and CDR2 FYNNEI. The CDR3 runs to 14 residues. After removal of 4 bases from V and 13 bases from J, the junction contained 7 bases not matched to a gene. The CDR3 region has the DNA TGTGCCAGCAGTGCCCGGACTAGCGGGGGGGCCCCGTACTTC. Amino acid sequence: CASSARTSGGAPYF.

The chain couples TRBV5-1 to TRBJ2-3; TRBD2 is a possible D gene (6 bases). The germline V gene has CDR1 SGHRS and CDR2 YFSETQ. The CDR3 extends over 15 amino acids. V was shortened by 1 base and J by 4 bases, with 13 bases between the two germline ends. CDR3 loop: CASSLTAGPADTQYF. The CDR3 DNA is TGCGCCAGCAGCTTGACTGCGGGGCCTGCAGATACGCAGTATTTT.

The chain uses TRBV27 and TRBJ1-5, with D unresolved. This CDR3 contains 14 residues. The germline V and J ends were trimmed by 5 bases and 2 bases, with 10 bases remaining between them. Per germline, CDR1 MNHEY and CDR2 SMNVEV (reference sequence). This chain's CDR3 is CASSPRQGNQPQHF. In DNA, the CDR3 is TGTGCCAGCAGTCCCCGCCAGGGCAATCAGCCCCAGCATTTT.

The J gene is TRBJ1-5, the V gene TRBV27; D not certain. The germline gives CDR1 MNHEY, CDR2 SMNVEV (reference sequence). The V gene lost 0 bases and the J gene lost 2 bases, with 8 bases spanning the gap. The CDR3 runs 15 residues. The CDR3 protein is CASSLSRLGNQPQHF. The CDR3 bases are TGTGCCAGCAGTTTATCAAGACTGGGCAATCAGCCCCAGCATTTT.

The V and J genes are TRBV7-9 and TRBJ2-7; tentative D call: TRBD2 (6 bases). Germline loops: CDR1 SEHNR, CDR2 FQNEAQ (reference sequence). The CDR3 loop spans 17 amino acids. V shed 5 bases and J shed 0 bases, with 20 bases lying between them. The CDR3 spells CASSPKGGVLFSYEQYF. The CDR3 coding sequence is TGTGCCAGCAGCCCAAAAGGCGGGGTCCTCTTCTCCTACGAGCAGTACTTC.

The V call is TRBV7-9, the J call TRBJ2-3; D may be TRBD1 (6 bases). The V gene lost 3 bases and the J gene lost 4 bases, with 8 bases spanning the gap. Germline V lookup: CDR1 SEHNR, CDR2 FQNEAQ (reference sequence). The CDR3 consists of 13 residues. Here the CDR3 DNA reads TGTGCCAGCAGCTTCAGGGGAGCAGATACGCAGTATTTT. Encoded protein: CASSFRGADTQYF.

The rearrangement uses TRBV6-1 and TRBJ1-3; D gene unclear. Germline V gene data show CDR1 as MNHNS and CDR2 as SASEGT. The CDR3 is made up of 13 amino acids. V dropped 0 bases and J dropped 3 bases, with 3 bases sitting between them. CDR3 coding DNA: TGTGCCAGCAGTGAAGCTGTTGGAAACACCATATATTTT. Its protein is CASSEAVGNTIYF.

The rearrangement links TRBV19 to TRBJ2-3, with D possibly being TRBD2 (5 bases). Looked up from germline, CDR1 is LNHDA and CDR2 is SQIVND (reference sequence). Trimming left V 7 bases short and J 2 bases short, with 10 bases between. The CDR3 consists of 13 residues. The CDR3 sequence: CASTPGDTDTQYF. The DNA for the CDR3 is TGTGCCAGTACCCCCGGGGACACAGATACGCAGTATTTT.

This chain connects TRBV4-2 to TRBJ1-5, with D hard to call. Trimming took off 0 bases at V and 4 bases at J, with 7 bases between the two ends. CDR3 size: 14 residues. The germline V gene has CDR1 LGHNA and CDR2 YNFKEQ. CDR3 in DNA: TGTGCCAGCAGCCAAGACATAGGTAATCAGCCCCAGCATTTT. Residues: CASSQDIGNQPQHF.

The chain joins TRBV6-5 to TRBJ1-1; D is ambiguous. V dropped 3 bases and J dropped 1 base, with 12 bases sitting between them. This CDR3 is built from 15 residues. Germline CDR1 and CDR2: MNHEY and SVGAGI. The CDR3 DNA follows: TGTGCCAGCAGTTATCTCTCGGGAGCGAACACTGAAGCTTTCTTT. This codes for CASSYLSGANTEAFF.

This clone was detected a few times. The gene calls are TRBV19 and TRBJ1-5; D may be TRBD1 (6 bases). The germline CDR1 and CDR2 sequences are LNHDA and SQIVND (reference sequence). This CDR3 has 16 amino acids. V dropped 6 bases and J dropped 6 bases, with 21 bases sitting between them. The DNA of the CDR3 is TGTGCCAGTAGACCGGCCGATGGGGGGGCAGGTCAGCCCCAGCATTTT. It codes for CASRPADGGAGQPQHF.

This clone was seen more than once but under ten times. V usage is TRBV4-1 and J usage is TRBJ1-1; 8 nucleotides match TRBD1. Germline assignment: CDR1 MGHRA and CDR2 YSYEKL. The length of the CDR3 is 13 residues. V dropped 3 bases and J dropped 5; count of bases not matched to a gene: 2. The CDR3 is CASSQNRGTEAFF. The CDR3 coding sequence is TGCGCCAGCAGCCAGAACAGGGGGACTGAAGCTTTCTTT.

This chain uses TRBV5-1 with TRBJ1-1, with TRBD1 as a possible D gene (6 bases). Between the trimmed V and J ends, which lost 3 bases and 5 bases, there was a span of 14 bases. CDR1 and CDR2 from the germline V gene are SGHRS and YFSETQ. This CDR3 is built from 14 residues. CDR3 residues: CASSSWTDGTEAFF. DNA for the CDR3: TGCGCCAGCAGCTCCTGGACAGATGGGACTGAAGCTTTCTTT.

Points on this clone: The identical CDR3 is also encoded by other nucleotide sequences in the sample. The chain is built from TRBV2 and TRBJ2-1; 13 nucleotides align to TRBD2. V dropped 6 bases and J dropped 1; count of bases not matched to a gene: 6. Germline-derived CDR1 and CDR2 are SNHLY and FYNNEI. This CDR3 spans 17 amino acids. CDR3 in amino acids: CASSGLAGVGSYNEQFF. CDR3 sequence (DNA): TGTGCCAGCAGCGGACTAGCGGGGGTAGGATCCTACAATGAGCAGTTCTTC.